The 8 T cell receptor beta chains reported below all come from one sample, sequenced in a study of prognosis after radiotherapy for stage I lung cancer (dated by TCRdb to the early 2020s). The sequencing machine was an Illumina HiSeq 3000. Two rounds of multiplex PCR on genomic DNA were used to amplify the TCR beta CDR3 region. The first PCR round used primers specific to each TRBV and TRBJ gene, and the primer sequences were filed in Chinese patent CN105087789A. Through fastp at Q25 and MiXCR, TCRdb rebuilt clones from the public reads, retaining in-frame beta chains. Identical CDR3 protein sequences are pooled into one entry, listed with their most common genes and DNA. Present in this sample are roughly 30,000 distinct CDR3 sequences, approximately 29% of which were seen just once. The ten largest clones add up to less than 30% of the sample. This sample comprised PBMCs, obtained before or after stereotactic body radiation therapy (not recorded which). The origin of the receptors is a donor over 45 with non-small cell lung cancer.

This clonotype has at least ten counts. The chain links TRBV6-1 to TRBJ2-1, with 11 bases aligning to TRBD2. Germline CDR1 is MNHNS and CDR2 is SASEGT. After removal of 2 bases from V and 13 bases from J, the junction contained 7 bases not matched to a gene. The CDR3 consists of 14 residues. In DNA form, the CDR3 reads TGTGCCAGCAGTGAACCTGGGACTAGCGGAAAACAGTTCTTC. Amino acids: CASSEPGTSGKQFF.

This clonotype was picked up many times. A clone one base away is much larger, so this may be a read error. The rearrangement links TRBV12-3 or TRBV12-4 to TRBJ1-5; D unclear. CDR3 length equals 15 residues. The CDR3 here is CASIQVRNSNQPRHF. The CDR3, as DNA: TGTGCCAGCATCCAGGTGAGAAATAGCAATCAGCCCCGGCATTTT.

CDR3 amino acids: CASSLFGTGDQYF. DNA of the CDR3: TGTGCCAGCAGTTTATTCGGGACAGGTGATCAGTACTTC. J is TRBJ2-7 and V is TRBV28; 8 bases match TRBD1. The V and J ends lost 1 base and 10 bases, in that order; junction bases with no gene match: 6. CDR1 is MDHEN and CDR2 is SYDVKM in the germline V gene. The CDR3 contains 13 residues.

This clonotype came up many times. The chain has TRBV10-3 and TRBJ2-5, with D hard to call. Trimming took 4 bases from V and 4 from J, leaving 10 bases between them. Germline assignment: CDR1 ENHRY and CDR2 SYGVKD. This CDR3 is built from 13 residues. CDR3 loop: CAISGAVGETQYF. The CDR3, as DNA: TGTGCCATCAGTGGGGCTGTGGGAGAGACCCAGTACTTC.

The J gene is TRBJ2-3, the V gene TRBV30; D is undetermined. The V gene lost 0 bases and the J gene lost 0 bases, with 10 bases spanning the gap. Germline values: CDR1 GTSNPN, CDR2 SVGIG (reference sequence). CDR3 length equals 15 residues. In nucleotides, the CDR3 is TGTGCCTGGAGTGTAGCTGGGGATAGCACAGATACGCAGTATTTT. Residues: CAWSVAGDSTDTQYF.

This clonotype was seen at least ten times. CDR3 in amino acids: CSAREATYQETQYF. DNA for the CDR3: TGCAGTGCTAGAGAAGCGACTTACCAAGAGACCCAGTACTTC. J is TRBJ2-5 and V is TRBV20-1; D uncertain. The germline gives CDR1 DFQATT, CDR2 SNEGSKA (reference sequence). This CDR3 region has 14 residues. V was shortened by 0 bases and J by 0 bases, with 8 bases between the two germline ends.

CDR3 in amino acids: CASSLTLAGANVLTF. The CDR3 region has the DNA TGTGCCAGCAGCTTAACTCTGGCTGGGGCCAACGTCCTGACTTTC. The rearrangement links TRBV7-9 to TRBJ2-6; D is uncertain. The V end was cut by 2 bases, the J end by 2 bases, with 7 bases between. CDR1 and CDR2 from the germline V gene are SEHNR and FQNEAQ (reference sequence). This CDR3 spans 15 amino acids.

The J gene is TRBJ2-3, the V gene TRBV5-4; D is possibly TRBD1 (6 bases). This CDR3 contains 16 residues. V lost 4 bases and J 1 base, leaving 16 bases between the germline ends. Looked up from germline, CDR1 is SGHNT and CDR2 is YYREEE (reference sequence). The CDR3: CASSQSRTEGTDTQYF. Here the CDR3 DNA reads TGTGCCAGCAGCCAAAGTAGGACAGAAGGCACAGATACGCAGTATTTT.